This is a list of T cell receptor beta chains from one sample in a study of T cells in Graves' hyperthyroidism and ophthalmopathy. TCRdb processed the multiplex PCR reads anew with MiXCR; each CDR3 protein has one entry. Counted here are 650,000 to 850,000 distinct CDR3 sequences, around 19% occurring once; the ten biggest clones make up 16%. Sequenced material: blood. The receptor source for this set is a woman aged 45-59 years with Graves' hyperthyroidism that later progressed to Graves' ophthalmopathy. Both conserved end residues are part of each CDR3. The D gene is left open where the match is weak. Some rows have no size entry. The others give once, few or many, or a class for an expanded clone.

v_call: TRBV10-2
j_call: TRBJ1-1
clone_size: .
d_call: .
cdr3_aa: CASNIGKNTEAFF
cdr3_nt: TGCGCCAGCAACATCGGGAAGAACACTGAAGCTTTCTTT

v_call: TRBV10-1
j_call: TRBJ2-7
clone_size: .
d_call: TRBD1
cdr3_aa: CASSEVRTGISWGRSEQYF
cdr3_nt: TGCGCCAGCAGTGAAGTCCGGACAGGGATTTCTTGGGGCAGGAGCGAGCAGTACTTC

v_call: TRBV7-9
j_call: TRBJ1-4
clone_size: few
d_call: TRBD1
cdr3_aa: CASSARTGGYEKLFF
cdr3_nt: TGTGCCAGCAGCGCACGGACAGGAGGGTATGAAAAACTGTTTTTT

v_call: TRBV5-1
j_call: TRBJ2-3
clone_size: few
d_call: .
cdr3_aa: CASKDQGLTDTQYF
cdr3_nt: TGCGCCAGCAAAGATCAGGGGCTCACAGATACGCAGTATTTT

v_call: TRBV6-1
j_call: TRBJ1-1
clone_size: .
d_call: TRBD1
cdr3_aa: CASSPGTGGTTEASF
cdr3_nt: TGTGCCAGCAGTCCGGGGACAGGGGGCACCACTGAAGCTTCCTTT

v_call: TRBV2
j_call: TRBJ2-1
clone_size: few
d_call: TRBD2
cdr3_aa: CASRDGLALLDEQFF
cdr3_nt: TGTGCCAGCAGGGATGGACTAGCACTCCTCGATGAGCAGTTCTTC

v_call: TRBV5-5
j_call: TRBJ2-5
clone_size: few
d_call: .
cdr3_aa: CASIMTFGTEGYQETQYF
cdr3_nt: TGTGCCAGCATCATGACATTTGGGACCGAAGGATACCAAGAGACCCAGTACTTC

v_call: TRBV10-3
j_call: TRBJ2-2
clone_size: .
d_call: .
cdr3_aa: CAISWEATTGELFF
cdr3_nt: TGTGCCATCAGCTGGGAGGCGACCACCGGGGAGCTGTTTTTT

v_call: TRBV10-3
j_call: TRBJ1-5
clone_size: few
d_call: .
cdr3_aa: CAISDLGRNQPQHF
cdr3_nt: TGTGCCATCAGTGACCTCGGACGCAATCAGCCCCAGCATTTT

v_call: TRBV20-1
j_call: TRBJ2-7
clone_size: many
d_call: TRBD2
cdr3_aa: CSADPGLAGAEQYF
cdr3_nt: TGCAGTGCGGACCCGGGACTAGCGGGGGCAGAGCAGTACTTC

v_call: TRBV3-1
j_call: TRBJ1-3
clone_size: many
d_call: .
cdr3_aa: CASSQNGGNTIYF
cdr3_nt: TGTGCCAGCAGCCAAAACGGAGGAAACACCATATATTTT

v_call: TRBV6-1
j_call: TRBJ2-1
clone_size: .
d_call: .
cdr3_aa: CASSEGVGYPFQREQFF
cdr3_nt: TGTGCCAGCAGTGAAGGGGTGGGGTACCCGTTTCAACGAGAGCAGTTCTTC

v_call: TRBV24-1
j_call: TRBJ1-2
clone_size: .
d_call: TRBD1
cdr3_aa: CATSEGQGRGYTF
cdr3_nt: TGTGCCACCAGTGAGGGACAGGGACGGGGCTACACCTTC

v_call: TRBV18
j_call: TRBJ1-5
clone_size: many
d_call: .
cdr3_aa: CASSPKAGNQPQHF
cdr3_nt: TGTGCCAGCTCACCAAAGGCAGGGAATCAGCCCCAGCATTTT

v_call: TRBV27
j_call: TRBJ1-2
clone_size: many
d_call: TRBD1
cdr3_aa: CASSHRQGYGYTF
cdr3_nt: TGTGCCAGCAGTCATAGACAGGGGTATGGCTACACCTTC

v_call: TRBV7-8
j_call: TRBJ1-5
clone_size: many
d_call: TRBD1
cdr3_aa: CASSLGGTGNSNQPQHF
cdr3_nt: TGTGCCAGCAGCTTAGGCGGGACAGGGAACAGCAATCAGCCCCAGCATTTT

v_call: TRBV24-1
j_call: TRBJ1-2
clone_size: .
d_call: .
cdr3_aa: CATSDTASSIYGYTF
cdr3_nt: TGTGCCACCAGTGATACAGCATCGAGCATCTATGGCTACACCTTC